This is a list of T cell receptor beta chains from one sample in a study of blood T cell repertoires in COVID-19. Repertoires were generated with immunoSEQ multiplex PCR, while TCRdb's copy carries only in-frame clones and drops some. Among more than 45,000 clones listed, around 86% were seen once. The source material was peripheral blood. All receptors derive from a woman older than 75 with acute or convalescent COVID-19. Each CDR3 is given with its conserved first and last residue. Each record gives: clone size, V gene, D gene, J gene, CDR3 protein, CDR3 DNA. D genes are given only for firm matches. Not every row has a clone size; where given, it reads once, few, many or a size class.

clone size: -; V gene: TRBV3-1/TRBV3-2; D gene: TRBD1; J gene: TRBJ1-1; CDR3 protein: CASSDAGGSGTEAFF; CDR3 DNA: TGTGCCAGCAGCGACGCAGGGGGCTCGGGCACTGAAGCTTTCTTT
clone size: once; V gene: TRBV5-4; D gene: TRBD1; J gene: TRBJ1-3; CDR3 protein: CASSFSGGISGNTIYF; CDR3 DNA: TGTGCCAGCAGCTTTTCAGGGGGAATTTCTGGAAACACCATATATTTT
clone size: -; V gene: TRBV27; D gene: -; J gene: TRBJ2-7; CDR3 protein: CASSFTQFPYEQYF; CDR3 DNA: TGTGCCAGCAGTTTTACGCAGTTTCCATACGAGCAGTACTTC
clone size: -; V gene: TRBV19; D gene: -; J gene: TRBJ2-2; CDR3 protein: CASRSGSAGAGELFF; CDR3 DNA: TGTGCCAGTAGATCCGGGTCCGCCGGGGCCGGGGAGCTGTTTTTT
clone size: -; V gene: TRBV4-1; D gene: TRBD1; J gene: TRBJ1-1; CDR3 protein: CASSPQGQGAFTEAFF; CDR3 DNA: TGCGCCAGCAGCCCACAAGGACAGGGGGCGTTCACTGAAGCTTTCTTT
clone size: -; V gene: TRBV30; D gene: TRBD1; J gene: TRBJ1-5; CDR3 protein: CAWSTAPGQGKNQPQHF; CDR3 DNA: TGTGCCTGGAGTACCGCCCCCGGACAGGGAAAAAATCAGCCCCAGCATTTT
clone size: -; V gene: TRBV3-1/TRBV3-2; D gene: TRBD1; J gene: TRBJ1-2; CDR3 protein: CASSQVGTGGNGYTF; CDR3 DNA: TGTGCCAGCAGCCAAGTGGGGACAGGGGGAAATGGCTACACCTTC
clone size: once; V gene: TRBV7-9; D gene: TRBD1; J gene: TRBJ2-7; CDR3 protein: CASSLGTGDGYEQYF; CDR3 DNA: TGTGCCAGCAGCTTAGGGACAGGGGATGGCTACGAGCAGTACTTC
clone size: -; V gene: TRBV9; D gene: TRBD2; J gene: TRBJ2-2; CDR3 protein: CAKISGAPNTGELFF; CDR3 DNA: TGTGCCAAAATAAGCGGGGCTCCGAACACCGGGGAGCTGTTTTTT
clone size: -; V gene: TRBV3-1/TRBV3-2; D gene: TRBD2; J gene: TRBJ2-5; CDR3 protein: CASSFPGRETQYF; CDR3 DNA: TGTGCCAGCAGCTTCCCCGGGAGGGAGACCCAGTACTTC
clone size: once; V gene: TRBV11-2; D gene: -; J gene: TRBJ1-2; CDR3 protein: CASSLQGYGYTF; CDR3 DNA: TGTGCCAGCAGCCTCCAGGGCTATGGCTACACCTTC